The 12 T cell receptor beta chains below all came from one sample that was sequenced in a study of neoadjuvant anti-PD-1 for oral cavity cancer (dated by TCRdb to the early 2020s). Library preparation was by the immunoSEQ multiplex PCR assay. As stored in TCRdb, this immuneACCESS dataset retains in-frame rearrangements with V and J assigned. A fraction of the clones does not appear; measured against another copy, unresolved V genes explain less than half of the discrepancy, and the remainder lacks a known reason. The sample records approximately 42,000 clones, 60% to 80% of which are singletons. The leading ten clones occupy 4.8% of the sample. The time point label for this specimen denotes: after neoadjuvant nivolumab, at surgical resection. The source was PBMCs, collected after nivolumab (anti-PD-1) treatment. These receptor sequences come from a person aged 40 to 85 with oral cavity squamous cell carcinoma.

This chain links TRBV6-1 with TRBJ1-5; D remains ambiguous. V was trimmed by 2 bases and J by 9 bases, leaving 11 bases between them. CDR1 and CDR2 from the germline V gene are MNHNS and SASEGT. The CDR3 consists of 13 residues. CDR3 residues: CASSELPNGPQHF. The CDR3 DNA reads TGTGCCAGCAGTGAACTCCCTAATGGGCCCCAGCATTTT.

The chain carries TRBV2 and TRBJ2-5; 9 bases map to TRBD2. CDR3 length: 16 amino acids. Trimming at V came to 1 base and at J to 4 bases, leaving 7 bases not matched to a gene. Germline CDR1 and CDR2: SNHLY and FYNNEI. CDR3 residues: CASSEDLAGRGETQYF. The CDR3 nucleotides are TGTGCCAGCAGTGAAGATCTAGCGGGGCGGGGAGAGACCCAGTACTTC.

The chain joins TRBV27 to TRBJ1-6; 11 nucleotides match TRBD1. CDR1 is MNHEY, CDR2 SMNVEV, per germline (reference sequence). Losses at the gene ends were 6 bases for V and 6 bases for J; bases not matched to a gene: 13. The CDR3 sequence is 18 residues long. The CDR3 protein is CASRPWGTGGLSNSPLHF. CDR3 nucleotide sequence: TGTGCCAGCAGGCCTTGGGGGACAGGGGGTCTAAGTAATTCACCCCTCCACTTT.

This chain links TRBV4-1 with TRBJ1-2; D might be TRBD1 (5 bases). From germline, CDR1 is MGHRA and CDR2 YSYEKL. The CDR3 extends over 19 amino acids. Trimming stripped 0 bases from V and 4 bases from J, with 24 bases between. This CDR3 is CASSQDPRGAQGVSYGYTF. CDR3 in DNA: TGCGCCAGCAGCCAAGATCCCCGAGGGGCGCAAGGGGTCAGCTATGGCTACACCTTC.

This clone was detected only once. The chain has TRBV5-4 and TRBJ1-1; TRBD1 matches at 9 bases. V shed 4 bases, J shed 4 bases, and the junction held 5 bases outside the gene matches. In germline, CDR1 is SGHNT, CDR2 YYREEE (reference sequence). The CDR3 sequence is 14 residues long. DNA of the CDR3: TGTGCCAGCAGCCCGGACAGGGGTGGCACTGAAGCTTTCTTT. Translating gives CASSPDRGGTEAFF.

By its share, this clone is medium-sized. The chain uses TRBV6-1 and TRBJ1-1; D is uncertain. Germline CDR1 MNHNS, CDR2 SASEGT. The CDR3 contains 13 residues. Trimming cost V 5 bases and J 2 bases, with 9 bases left between them. The CDR3 DNA follows: TGTGCCAGCAGTAGGGCGGGAAACACTGAAGCTTTCTTT. Its protein is CASSRAGNTEAFF.

J is TRBJ1-2 and V is TRBV7-9, with D perhaps matching TRBD1 (6 bases). V shed 5 bases and J shed 0 bases, with 13 bases lying between them. This CDR3 has 15 residues. Germline V CDR1 and CDR2: SEHNR, FQNEAQ (reference sequence). CDR3 amino acids: CASSARQATNYGYTF. The CDR3 nucleotides are TGTGCCAGCAGCGCGCGACAGGCCACTAACTATGGCTACACCTTC.

The chain joins TRBV9 to TRBJ2-1; D possibly corresponds to TRBD2 (5 bases). The CDR3 length is 15 residues. The germline CDR1 and CDR2 sequences are SGDLS and YYNGEE. The V and J ends lost 0 bases and 3 bases respectively, with 10 bases between them. The CDR3 DNA reads as TGTGCCAGCAGCGTAGTAGGAGGTGACTACAATGAGCAGTTCTTC. It yields the protein CASSVVGGDYNEQFF.

V and J are TRBV7-7 and TRBJ2-2; D is undetermined. This CDR3 is built from 15 residues. Trimming left V 5 bases short and J 0 bases short, with 10 bases between. The germline CDR1 and CDR2 sequences are SSHAT and FNYEAQ (reference sequence). CDR3 nucleotides: TGTGCCAGCAGCCTCCTCTCTACGAACACCGGGGAGCTGTTTTTT. Encoded protein: CASSLLSTNTGELFF.

The chain links TRBV5-1 to TRBJ1-1, with D tentatively TRBD1 (6 bases). The V gene's germline CDR1 is SGHRS and CDR2 YFSETQ. Trimming left V 3 bases short and J 0 bases short, with 18 bases between. This CDR3 comprises 17 residues. In DNA, the CDR3 is TGCGCCAGCAGCTCCCCTCGGCAGGGGACTATGAACACTGAAGCTTTCTTT. Protein product: CASSSPRQGTMNTEAFF.

The V call is TRBV12-5, the J call TRBJ2-5; D is tentatively TRBD1 or TRBD2 (5 bases each). The CDR3 length is 16 residues. V was clipped by 0 bases and J by 5 bases, with 16 bases between them. Germline assignment: CDR1 LGHNT and CDR2 FRNRAP. The CDR3 region is CASGLVRTGALETQYF. For the CDR3, the DNA is TGTGCTAGTGGTTTGGTACGCACCGGGGCCCTCGAGACCCAGTACTTC.

The chain couples TRBV30 to TRBJ2-7; D call uncertain. The V gene's germline CDR1 is GTSNPN and CDR2 SVGIG (reference sequence). This CDR3 region has 12 residues. Trimming removed 1 base at V and 0 bases at J, with 4 bases between. The CDR3, as DNA: TGTGCCTGGAGTGCGAGCTCCTACGAGCAGTACTTC. As protein: CAWSASSYEQYF.